This T cell receptor (beta chain) was sequenced for a study of PD-L1 blockade in urothelial cancer. Germline assignment: CDR1 KGHSH and CDR2 LQKENI. V lost 5 bases, J lost 4 bases, and 18 bases lay in between. The CDR3 is made up of 16 amino acids. The assay was immunoSEQ multiplex PCR, and TCRdb's table has in-frame clones only and misses some. The sample carries tens of thousands of clones, approximately 80% recorded once. Every patient provided from 1 to 8 samples, collected pretreatment and on-treatment. The sequence was collected from an older man with urothelial cancer. The rearrangement uses TRBV18 and TRBJ2-1; TRBD1 might be the D (6 bases). The source material was PBMCs, sampled around atezolizumab (anti-PD-L1) treatment. The CDR3 nucleotides read TGTGCCAGCTCAAGCCGAACAGGGTCTGGATACAATGAGCAGTTCTTC. Encoded protein: CASSSRTGSGYNEQFF. The full variable domain, its missing parts supplied by reference TRBV18 and TRBJ2-1, is NAGVMQNPRHLVRRRGQEARLRCSPMKGHSHVYWYRQLPEEGLKFMVYLQKENIIDESGMPKERFSAEFPKEGPSILRIQQVVRGDSAAYFCASSSRTGSGYNEQFFGPGTRLTVL.